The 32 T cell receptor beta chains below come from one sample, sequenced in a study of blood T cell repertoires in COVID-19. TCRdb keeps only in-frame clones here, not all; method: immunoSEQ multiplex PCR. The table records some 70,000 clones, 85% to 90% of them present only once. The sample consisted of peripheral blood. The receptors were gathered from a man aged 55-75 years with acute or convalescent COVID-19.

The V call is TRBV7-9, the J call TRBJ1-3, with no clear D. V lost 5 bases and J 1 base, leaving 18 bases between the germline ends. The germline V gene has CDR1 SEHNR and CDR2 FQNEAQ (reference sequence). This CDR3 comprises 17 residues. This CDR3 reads CASSPRDTGRSGNTIYF. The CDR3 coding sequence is TGTGCCAGCAGCCCTCGCGACACCGGGAGATCTGGAAACACCATATATTTT.

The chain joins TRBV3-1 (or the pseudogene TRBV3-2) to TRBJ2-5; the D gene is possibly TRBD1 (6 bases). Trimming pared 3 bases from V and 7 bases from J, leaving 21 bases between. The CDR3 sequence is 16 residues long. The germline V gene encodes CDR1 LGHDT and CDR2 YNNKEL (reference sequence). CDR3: CASSHRTGFSQGTQYF. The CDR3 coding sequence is TGTGCCAGCAGCCATCGCACAGGGTTTTCCCAGGGGACCCAGTACTTC.

The CDR3 nucleotides read TGTGCCAGCAGCGCCACACGTAACACTGAAGCTTTCTTT. This codes for CASSATRNTEAFF. The chain uses TRBV11-3 and TRBJ1-1; D gene uncertain. The CDR3 is 13 residues long. Trimming stripped 5 bases from V and 2 bases from J, with 9 bases between. Germline CDR1 and CDR2: SGHNT and YENEEA.

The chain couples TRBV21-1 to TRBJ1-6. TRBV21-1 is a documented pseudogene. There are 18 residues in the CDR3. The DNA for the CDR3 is TGTGCCAGCAGCAAAGAGCGCGGAGGATGTCCGGAAAATTCACCCCTCCACTTT. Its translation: CASSKERGGCPENSPLHF.

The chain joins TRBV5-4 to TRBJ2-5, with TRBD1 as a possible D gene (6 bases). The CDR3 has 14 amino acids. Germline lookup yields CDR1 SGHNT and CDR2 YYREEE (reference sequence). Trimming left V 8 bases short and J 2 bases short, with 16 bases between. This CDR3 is CASKGVANQETQYF. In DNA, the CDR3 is TGTGCCAGTAAGGGGGTGGCCAATCAAGAGACCCAGTACTTC.

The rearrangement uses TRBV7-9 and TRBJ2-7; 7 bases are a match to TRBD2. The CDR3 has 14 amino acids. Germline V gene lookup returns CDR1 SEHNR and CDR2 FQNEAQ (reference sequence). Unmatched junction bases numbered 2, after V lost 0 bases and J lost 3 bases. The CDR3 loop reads CASSLAGLDYEQYF. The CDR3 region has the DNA TGTGCCAGCAGCTTAGCAGGACTAGACTACGAGCAGTACTTC.

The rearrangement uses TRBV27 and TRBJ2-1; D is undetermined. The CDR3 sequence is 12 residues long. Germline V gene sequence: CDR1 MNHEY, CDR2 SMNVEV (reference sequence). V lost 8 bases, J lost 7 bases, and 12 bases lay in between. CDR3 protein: CASARNPNEQFF. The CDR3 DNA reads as TGTGCCAGCGCGCGCAACCCTAATGAGCAGTTCTTC.

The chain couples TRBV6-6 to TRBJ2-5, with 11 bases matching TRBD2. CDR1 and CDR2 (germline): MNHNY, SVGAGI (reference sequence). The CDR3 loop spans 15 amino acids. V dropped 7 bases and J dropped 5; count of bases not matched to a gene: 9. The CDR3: CASTVAGGPGETQYF. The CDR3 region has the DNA TGTGCCAGCACCGTAGCGGGAGGGCCGGGGGAGACCCAGTACTTC.

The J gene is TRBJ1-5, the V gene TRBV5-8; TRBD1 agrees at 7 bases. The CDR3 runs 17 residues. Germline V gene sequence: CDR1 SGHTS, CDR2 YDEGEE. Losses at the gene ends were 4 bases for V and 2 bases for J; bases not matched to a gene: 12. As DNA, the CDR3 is TGTGCCAGCAGCGTGCGACAGGGTAGGATTGGCAATCAGCCCCAGCATTTT. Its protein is CASSVRQGRIGNQPQHF.

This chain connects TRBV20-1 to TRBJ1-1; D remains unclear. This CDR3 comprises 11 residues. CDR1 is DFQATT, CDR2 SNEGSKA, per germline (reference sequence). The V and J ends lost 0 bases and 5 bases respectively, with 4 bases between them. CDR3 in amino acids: CSAREYTEAFF. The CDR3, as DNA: TGCAGTGCTAGAGAGTATACTGAAGCTTTCTTT.

The chain's CDR3 is CASSRGQGDTEAFF. CDR3 sequence (DNA): TGCGCCAGCAGCCGGGGACAGGGAGACACTGAAGCTTTCTTT. The genes are TRBV5-1 and TRBJ1-1, with 9 bases identical to TRBD1. Germline CDR1 and CDR2: SGHRS and YFSETQ. The length of the CDR3 is 14 residues. After removal of 4 bases from V and 3 bases from J, the junction contained 4 bases not matched to a gene.

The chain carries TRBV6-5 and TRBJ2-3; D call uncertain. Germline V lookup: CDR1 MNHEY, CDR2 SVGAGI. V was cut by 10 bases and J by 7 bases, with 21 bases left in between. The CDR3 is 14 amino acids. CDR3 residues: CATCEPSLYYTQYF. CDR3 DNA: TGTGCCACCTGCGAGCCTTCCCTTTATTATACGCAGTATTTT.

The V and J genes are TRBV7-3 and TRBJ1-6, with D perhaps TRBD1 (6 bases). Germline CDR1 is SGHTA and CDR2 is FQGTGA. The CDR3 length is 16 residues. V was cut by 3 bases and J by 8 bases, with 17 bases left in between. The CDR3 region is CASSFDPGAIHSPLHF. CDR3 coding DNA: TGTGCCAGCAGCTTCGATCCAGGGGCCATCCATTCACCCCTCCACTTT. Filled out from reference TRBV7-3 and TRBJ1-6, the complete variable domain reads GAGVSQTPSNKVTEKGKYVELRCDPISGHTALYWYRQSLGQGPEFLIYFQGTGAADDSGLPNDRFFAVRPEGSVSTLKIQRTERGDSAVYLCASSFDPGAIHSPLHFGNGTRLTVT.

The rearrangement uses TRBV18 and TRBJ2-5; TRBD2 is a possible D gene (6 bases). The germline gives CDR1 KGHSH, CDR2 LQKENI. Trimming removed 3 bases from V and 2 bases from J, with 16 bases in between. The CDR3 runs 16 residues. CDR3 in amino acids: CASSPRRSGPQETQYF. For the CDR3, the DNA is TGTGCCAGCTCACCCCGGCGAAGCGGGCCTCAAGAGACCCAGTACTTC.

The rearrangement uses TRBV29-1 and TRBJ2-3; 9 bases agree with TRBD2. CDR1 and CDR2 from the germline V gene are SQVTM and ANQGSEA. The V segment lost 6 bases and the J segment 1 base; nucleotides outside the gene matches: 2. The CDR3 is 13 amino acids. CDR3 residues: CSVRTSGTDTQYF. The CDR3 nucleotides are TGCAGCGTCAGGACTAGCGGCACAGATACGCAGTATTTT.

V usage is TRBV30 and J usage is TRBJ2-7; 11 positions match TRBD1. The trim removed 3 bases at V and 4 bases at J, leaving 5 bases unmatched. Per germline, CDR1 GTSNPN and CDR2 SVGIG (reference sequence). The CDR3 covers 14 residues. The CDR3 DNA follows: TGTGCCTGGAGCCCGGGACAGGGGGTTTACGAGCAGTACTTC. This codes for CAWSPGQGVYEQYF.

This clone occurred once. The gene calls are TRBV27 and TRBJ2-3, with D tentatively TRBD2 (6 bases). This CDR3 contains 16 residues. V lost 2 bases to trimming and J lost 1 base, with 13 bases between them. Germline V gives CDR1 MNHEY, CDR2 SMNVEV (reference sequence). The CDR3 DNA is TGTGCCAGCAGTTTAGATGAGGGAGGAGGCACAGATACGCAGTATTTT. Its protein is CASSLDEGGGTDTQYF.

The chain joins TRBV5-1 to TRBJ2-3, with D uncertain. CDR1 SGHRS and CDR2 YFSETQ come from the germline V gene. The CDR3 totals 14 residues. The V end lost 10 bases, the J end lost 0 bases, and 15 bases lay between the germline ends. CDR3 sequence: CASRSAPSTDTQYF. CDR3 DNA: TGCGCCTCCCGAAGCGCGCCCAGCACAGATACGCAGTATTTT.

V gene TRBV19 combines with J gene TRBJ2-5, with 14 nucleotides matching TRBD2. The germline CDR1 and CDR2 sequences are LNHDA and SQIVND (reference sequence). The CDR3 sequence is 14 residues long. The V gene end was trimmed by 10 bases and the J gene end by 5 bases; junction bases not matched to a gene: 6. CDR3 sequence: CATGGTSGSETQYF. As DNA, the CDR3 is TGTGCCACAGGGGGGACTAGCGGGAGTGAGACCCAGTACTTC.

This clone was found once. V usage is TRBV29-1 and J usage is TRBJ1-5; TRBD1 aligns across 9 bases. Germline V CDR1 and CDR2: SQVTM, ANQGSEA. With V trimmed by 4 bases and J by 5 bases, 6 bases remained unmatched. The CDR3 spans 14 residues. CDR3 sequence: CSVVQGAEDQPQHF. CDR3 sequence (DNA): TGCAGCGTTGTACAGGGGGCGGAAGATCAGCCCCAGCATTTT.

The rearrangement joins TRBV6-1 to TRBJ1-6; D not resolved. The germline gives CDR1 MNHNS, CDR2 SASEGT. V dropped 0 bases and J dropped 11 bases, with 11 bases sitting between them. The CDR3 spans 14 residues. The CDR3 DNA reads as TGTGCCAGCAGTGAAGCTCTCGGGGAGCCACCCCTCCACTTT. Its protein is CASSEALGEPPLHF.

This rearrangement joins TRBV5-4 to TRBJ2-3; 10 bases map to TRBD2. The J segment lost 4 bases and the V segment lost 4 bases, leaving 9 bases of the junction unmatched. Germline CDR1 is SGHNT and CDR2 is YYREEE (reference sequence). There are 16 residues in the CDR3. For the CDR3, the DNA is TGTGCCAGCAGCGTTGAGCGGGGGGGCGGCCCAGATACGCAGTATTTT. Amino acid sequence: CASSVERGGGPDTQYF.

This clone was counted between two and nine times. Here the CDR3 DNA reads TGTGCCAGCAGCTTGACAGGGTATTCACCCCTCCACTTT. Amino acid sequence: CASSLTGYSPLHF. The chain recombines TRBV9 with TRBJ1-6; TRBD1 matches at 7 bases. The CDR3 totals 13 residues. Germline CDR1 and CDR2: SGDLS and YYNGEE. The V and J ends lost 4 bases and 8 bases, in that order; junction bases with no gene match: 3. The variable domain in full, with the rest retrieved from reference TRBV9 and TRBJ1-6, is DSGVTQTPKHLITATGQRVTLRCSPRSGDLSVYWYQQSLDQGLQFLIQYYNGEERAKGNILERFSAQQFPDLHSELNLSSLELGDSALYFCASSLTGYSPLHFGNGTRLTVT.

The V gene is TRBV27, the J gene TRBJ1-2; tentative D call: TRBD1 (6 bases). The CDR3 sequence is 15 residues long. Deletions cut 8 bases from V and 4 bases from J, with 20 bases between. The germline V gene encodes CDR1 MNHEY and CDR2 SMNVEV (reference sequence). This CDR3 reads CASRSAGATTYGYTF. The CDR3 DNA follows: TGTGCCAGCCGCAGTGCAGGGGCTACGACCTATGGCTACACCTTC.

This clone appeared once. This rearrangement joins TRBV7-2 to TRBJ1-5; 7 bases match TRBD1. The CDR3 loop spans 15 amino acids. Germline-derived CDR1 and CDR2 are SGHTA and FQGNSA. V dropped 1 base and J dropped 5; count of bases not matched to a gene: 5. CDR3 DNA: TGTGCCAGCAGCTTAGGCGGCAGGGGGTATCAGCCCCAGCATTTT. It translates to CASSLGGRGYQPQHF.

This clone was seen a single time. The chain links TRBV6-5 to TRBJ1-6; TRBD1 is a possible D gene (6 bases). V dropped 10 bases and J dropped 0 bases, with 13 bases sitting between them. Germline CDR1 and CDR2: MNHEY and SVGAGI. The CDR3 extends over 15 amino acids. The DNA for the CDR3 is TGTGCCACCAAGCAGGGGAGCTCCTATAATTCACCCCTCCACTTT. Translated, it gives CATKQGSSYNSPLHF.

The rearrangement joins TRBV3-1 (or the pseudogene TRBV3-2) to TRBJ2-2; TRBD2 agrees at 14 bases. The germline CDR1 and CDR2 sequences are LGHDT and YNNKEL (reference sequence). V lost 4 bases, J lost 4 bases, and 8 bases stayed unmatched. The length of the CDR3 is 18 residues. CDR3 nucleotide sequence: TGTGCCAGCAGCCGAGAAAGGACTAGCGGGAGGTCCACCGGGGAGCTGTTTTTT. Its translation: CASSRERTSGRSTGELFF.

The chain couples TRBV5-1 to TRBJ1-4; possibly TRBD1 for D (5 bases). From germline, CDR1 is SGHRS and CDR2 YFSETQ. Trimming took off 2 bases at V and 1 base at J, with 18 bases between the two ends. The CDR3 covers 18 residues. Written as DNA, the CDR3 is TGCGCCAGCAGCTTTATTACATCCAGGGTGCAAACTAATGAAAAACTGTTTTTT. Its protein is CASSFITSRVQTNEKLFF. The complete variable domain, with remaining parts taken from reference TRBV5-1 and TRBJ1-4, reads KAGVTQTPRYLIKTRGQQVTLSCSPISGHRSVSWYQQTPGQGLQFLFEYFSETQRNKGNFPGRFSGRQFSNSRSEMNVSTLELGDSALYLCASSFITSRVQTNEKLFFGSGTQLSVL.

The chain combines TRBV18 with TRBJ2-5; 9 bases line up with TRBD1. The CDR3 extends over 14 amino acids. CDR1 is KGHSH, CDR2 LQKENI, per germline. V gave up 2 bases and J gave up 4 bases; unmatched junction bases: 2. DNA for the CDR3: TGTGCCAGCTCACCAGACAGGGGGAGAGAGACCCAGTACTTC. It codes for CASSPDRGRETQYF.

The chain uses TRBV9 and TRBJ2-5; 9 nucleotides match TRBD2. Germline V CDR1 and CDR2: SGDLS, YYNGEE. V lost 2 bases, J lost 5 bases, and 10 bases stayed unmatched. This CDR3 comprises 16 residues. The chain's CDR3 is CASSVGGGAAGETQYF. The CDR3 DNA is TGTGCCAGCAGCGTCGGCGGGGGGGCAGCGGGTGAGACCCAGTACTTC. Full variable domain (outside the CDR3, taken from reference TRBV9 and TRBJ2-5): DSGVTQTPKHLITATGQRVTLRCSPRSGDLSVYWYQQSLDQGLQFLIQYYNGEERAKGNILERFSAQQFPDLHSELNLSSLELGDSALYFCASSVGGGAAGETQYFGPGTRLLVL.

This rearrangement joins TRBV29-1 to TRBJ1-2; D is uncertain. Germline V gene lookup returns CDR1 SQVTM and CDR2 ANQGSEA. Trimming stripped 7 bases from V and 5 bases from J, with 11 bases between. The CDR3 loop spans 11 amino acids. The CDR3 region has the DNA TGCAGCGACCTCGAGGATTATGGCTACACCTTC. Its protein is CSDLEDYGYTF.

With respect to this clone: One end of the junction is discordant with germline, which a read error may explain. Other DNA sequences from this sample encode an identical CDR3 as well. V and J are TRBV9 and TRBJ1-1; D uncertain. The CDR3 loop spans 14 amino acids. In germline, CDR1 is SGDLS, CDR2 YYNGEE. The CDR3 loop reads CASSVREGGTEAFF. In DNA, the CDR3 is TGTGCCAGCAGCGTAAGGGAAGGAGGCACTGAAGCTTTTTTT.